This T cell receptor beta chain came from a study of response to subunit inactivated influenza vaccine. CDR1 is SQVTM and CDR2 is ANQGSEA in the germline V gene. The V and J ends lost 6 bases and 1 base respectively, with 14 bases between them. There are 14 residues in the CDR3. From the RT-PCR reads, TCRdb called clonotypes with MiXCR, one entry per CDR3 protein. The sample yields a few hundred thousand distinct CDR3 sequences, around 20% seen once. The receptor comes from a man aged 50 to 69 who received an inactivated influenza vaccine. V and J are TRBV29-1 and TRBJ2-3, with D possibly being TRBD2 (7 bases). The material sequenced was PBMCs from blood, taken about 20 months after vaccination. Here the CDR3 DNA reads TGCAGCGTCCTACAGGGAGGGGGCACAGATACGCAGTATTTT. Its translation is CSVLQGGGTDTQYF.